A selection of T cell receptor beta chains follows, all from one sample in a study of low-dose radiotherapy and immunotherapy resistance in tumors. TCRdb recomputed calls from the reads with MiXCR, one row per CDR3 protein. The data show 85,000 to 95,000 distinct CDR3 sequences, roughly a tenth seen once. Sequenced material: PBMCs, taken before treatment. Every receptor here comes from a male donor with prostate cancer. The CDR3 runs from the conserved cysteine through the conserved F or W. D genes are given only for firm matches. The size field reads once, few, many, or a class for an expanded clone.

D	J	size	V	CDR3	DNA
TRBD1	TRBJ2-7	many	TRBV6-1	CASSETPQGGIYEQYF	TGTGCCAGCAGTGAAACCCCACAGGGGGGAATCTACGAGCAGTACTTC
TRBD2	TRBJ2-1	few	TRBV19	CASSSTSGISYNEQFF	TGTGCCAGTAGTTCCACTAGCGGGATATCCTACAATGAGCAGTTCTTC
TRBD1	TRBJ1-5	many	TRBV6-2/TRBV6-3	CASSYSSTGTQPQHF	TGTGCCAGCAGTTACTCGTCGACAGGGACGCAGCCCCAGCATTTT
.	TRBJ1-4	many	TRBV11-2	CASSRATTTNEKLFF	TGTGCCAGCAGCCGCGCGACAACAACTAATGAAAAACTGTTTTTT
.	TRBJ2-1	many	TRBV5-1	CASSLEGSGYNEQFF	TGCGCCAGCAGCTTGGAAGGAAGCGGGTACAATGAGCAGTTCTTC
TRBD1	TRBJ1-1	few	TRBV12-5	CASGPTGVDTEAFF	TGTGCTAGTGGCCCCACAGGGGTAGACACTGAAGCTTTCTTT
.	TRBJ1-2	many	TRBV12-3/TRBV12-4	CASSSPYGYTF	TGTGCCAGCAGTTCCCCCTATGGCTACACCTTC
.	TRBJ2-3	many	TRBV5-1	CASSLQGGLSDTQYF	TGCGCCAGCAGCTTGCAGGGTGGTTTGTCAGATACGCAGTATTTT
.	TRBJ2-5	many	TRBV29-1	CSVEGTLQETQYF	TGCAGCGTTGAAGGGACACTACAAGAGACCCAGTACTTC
.	TRBJ1-1	many	TRBV27	CANRYADGWTVINTEAFF	TGTGCCAACCGCTATGCGGATGGGTGGACAGTTATTAACACTGAAGCTTTCTTT